One sample yielded the 17 T cell receptor beta chains listed below, sequenced in a study of CD8+ T cells in alopecia areata. The authors extracted RNA and reverse transcribed it into cDNA as the sequencing template. Measured with immunoSEQ multiplex PCR; TCRdb has only the in-frame clones, and not every one. The table lists about 99,000 clones, around 60% of them singletons. The specimen was CD4+ T cells sorted from blood. All receptors derive from a human donor in good health.

The chain has TRBV6-5 and TRBJ1-5; 10 bases fit TRBD1. This CDR3 is built from 15 residues. With 6 bases clipped from V and 2 bases from J, the junction kept 4 bases outside the gene matches. Germline-derived CDR1 and CDR2 are MNHEY and SVGAGI. The CDR3 is CASRSGTGGNQPQHF. The CDR3 region has the DNA TGTGCCAGCAGATCCGGGACAGGGGGCAATCAGCCCCAGCATTTT.

This chain connects TRBV4-2 to TRBJ1-2; D is possibly TRBD1 (6 bases). The CDR3 is 14 residues long. CDR1 and CDR2 from the germline V gene are LGHNA and YNFKEQ. Trimming left V 4 bases short and J 7 bases short, with 16 bases between. This CDR3 is CASSRLTQGSGYTF. The CDR3 DNA follows: TGTGCCAGCAGCCGCCTGACACAGGGCTCTGGCTACACCTTC.

The chain has TRBV4-1 and TRBJ2-5; TRBD1 is a possible D gene (5 bases). This CDR3 has 15 amino acids. Trimming took 0 bases from V and 2 from J, leaving 10 bases between them. Germline loops: CDR1 MGHRA, CDR2 YSYEKL. In nucleotides, the CDR3 is TGCGCCAGCAGCCAAGAACCGACAGATCAAGAGACCCAGTACTTC. This encodes CASSQEPTDQETQYF.

The CDR3 protein is CSVEDPQVNTEAFF. In DNA form, the CDR3 reads TGCAGCGTTGAAGATCCCCAGGTTAACACTGAAGCTTTCTTT. The J gene is TRBJ1-1, the V gene TRBV29-1; D unresolved. V lost 0 bases, J lost 2 bases, and 10 bases lay in between. The CDR3 is 14 residues long. Germline values: CDR1 SQVTM, CDR2 ANQGSEA.

V is TRBV6-5 and J is TRBJ1-1, with a weak D call TRBD1 (5 bases). Germline V CDR1 and CDR2: MNHEY, SVGAGI. The CDR3 has 15 residues. V was shortened by 7 bases and J by 3 bases, with 18 bases between the two germline ends. The CDR3 spells CASILRDSTHTEAFF. The CDR3 region has the DNA TGTGCCAGCATTCTCCGGGACTCTACCCACACTGAAGCTTTCTTT.

The chain has TRBV10-3 and TRBJ1-6; 8 bases map to TRBD1. This CDR3 contains 12 residues. Unmatched junction bases numbered 0, after V lost 6 bases and J lost 8 bases. The germline V gene encodes CDR1 ENHRY and CDR2 SYGVKD. The CDR3, as DNA: TGTGCCATCAGGGACAGGGATTCACCCCTCCACTTT. It translates to CAIRDRDSPLHF.

The rearrangement joins TRBV29-1 to TRBJ1-2; TRBD1 matches 8 bases. V was clipped by 7 bases and J by 6 bases; unmatched bases: 7. CDR1 SQVTM and CDR2 ANQGSEA come from the germline V gene. The CDR3 sequence is 12 residues long. As DNA, the CDR3 is TGCAGCGCCGCATCAGGGGGCCATGGCTACACCTTC. As protein: CSAASGGHGYTF.

The chain recombines TRBV18 with TRBJ1-1; D call uncertain. Germline CDR1 reads KGHSH; CDR2 reads LQKENI. The CDR3 totals 13 residues. The germline V and J ends were trimmed by 6 bases and 8 bases, with 16 bases remaining between them. CDR3 region: CASSTQGMGEAFF. The CDR3 DNA sequence: TGTGCCAGCTCCACACAAGGCATGGGGGAAGCTTTCTTT.

The genes are TRBV11-3 and TRBJ2-5; 7 nucleotides match TRBD1. V trimming: 5 bases; J trimming: 5 bases; junction bases outside the gene matches: 11. The germline CDR1 and CDR2 sequences are SGHNT and YENEEA. CDR3 length equals 15 residues. Here the CDR3 reads CASSPQTGSSETQYF. Here the CDR3 DNA reads TGTGCCAGCAGCCCGCAGACAGGGAGCAGCGAGACCCAGTACTTC.

A word on this clone: Different DNA sequences within this sample yield the same CDR3. The chain carries TRBV30 and TRBJ1-5; D possibly corresponds to TRBD1 (5 bases). Trimming stripped 2 bases from V and 4 bases from J, with 9 bases between. The CDR3 contains 13 residues. Germline CDR1 reads GTSNPN; CDR2 reads SVGIG (reference sequence). CDR3 in amino acids: CAWSRGDNQPQHF. The CDR3 DNA is TGTGCCTGGAGTAGAGGGGATAATCAGCCCCAGCATTTT. Drawing the rest from reference TRBV30 and TRBJ1-5, the complete variable domain is SQTIHQWPATLVQPVGSPLSLECTVEGTSNPNLYWYRQAAGRGLQLLFYSVGIGQISSEVPQNLSASRPQDRQFILSSKKLLLSDSGFYLCAWSRGDNQPQHFGDGTRLSIL.

The J gene is TRBJ1-2, the V gene TRBV30; 8 bases match TRBD1. In germline, CDR1 is GTSNPN, CDR2 SVGIG (reference sequence). Trimming cost V 3 bases and J 5 bases; bases outside gene matches: 8. The CDR3 contains 14 residues. CDR3 residues: CAWSLQGEVYGYTF. The CDR3 DNA follows: TGTGCCTGGAGCCTACAGGGGGAAGTGTATGGCTACACCTTC.

The CDR3 spells CASSFDPGDYNSPLHF. The CDR3, as DNA: TGCGCCAGCAGCTTTGACCCGGGAGACTATAATTCACCCCTCCACTTT. The V gene is TRBV5-1, the J gene TRBJ1-6; D gene uncertain. From germline, CDR1 is SGHRS and CDR2 YFSETQ. Trimming shortened V by 2 bases and J by 3 bases, and 12 bases separated the two germline ends. There are 16 residues in the CDR3.

The V call is TRBV29-1, the J call TRBJ2-7, with 12 bases fitting TRBD2. The CDR3 has 13 amino acids. The V segment lost 6 bases and the J segment 2 bases; nucleotides outside the gene matches: 2. In germline, CDR1 is SQVTM, CDR2 ANQGSEA. In DNA form, the CDR3 reads TGCAGCGTCCTAGCGGGGGGGGCCTACGAGCAGTACTTC. Encoded protein: CSVLAGGAYEQYF.

This clone was picked up a small number of times. This chain connects TRBV29-1 to TRBJ2-7; TRBD1 matches 9 bases. The J segment lost 3 bases and the V segment lost 4 bases, leaving 1 base of the junction unmatched. The CDR3 loop spans 12 amino acids. Germline loops: CDR1 SQVTM, CDR2 ANQGSEA. The chain's CDR3 is CSVGDRVYEQYF. CDR3 nucleotides: TGCAGCGTTGGGGACAGGGTCTACGAGCAGTACTTC.

This clone has a handful of counts. The chain combines TRBV6-1 with TRBJ2-4; 12 nucleotides match TRBD1. The ends lost 8 bases at V and 8 bases at J; junction bases unmatched: 7. From germline, CDR1 is MNHNS and CDR2 SASEGT. CDR3 length: 14 residues. In DNA, the CDR3 is TGTGCCAGCGGCGGGACAGGGGGCCGGGACATTCAGTACTTC. This encodes CASGGTGGRDIQYF.

This sequence joins TRBV27 and TRBJ2-5; weak D call: TRBD2 (5 bases). From germline, CDR1 is MNHEY and CDR2 SMNVEV (reference sequence). The germline V and J ends were trimmed by 3 bases and 7 bases, with 18 bases remaining between them. This CDR3 region has 15 residues. The CDR3 is CASSFREGLRGTQYF. The CDR3 coding sequence is TGTGCCAGCAGTTTTAGAGAGGGCCTACGCGGGACCCAGTACTTC.

Details on this clone: The junction and the germline gene differ at one end; a read error may be behind it. The CDR3, as DNA: TGTGCTAGCAGCCCCGGGAATATAAACACCGGGGAGCTGTTTTTT. Translation gives CASSPGNINTGELFF. The chain joins TRBV7-7 to TRBJ2-2, with TRBD2 as a possible D gene (5 bases). This CDR3 spans 15 amino acids. Germline V gene sequence: CDR1 SSHAT, CDR2 FNYEAQ (reference sequence).